The rows below give T cell receptor beta chains drawn from one sample of a study of a mutant IDH1 vaccine in newly diagnosed glioma. The antigens of these receptors remain unknown. The method was immunoSEQ multiplex PCR; TCRdb's version includes in-frame clones alone and lacks a portion of them. The sample lists tens of thousands of clones, 82% seen once, with about 19% in the top ten. The sample consisted of PBMCs, taken from a glioma patient whose treatment included an IDH1 peptide vaccine. The receptors derive from a man aged 18 to 30 with glioma. Some clones in this sample may be carry-over from other donors' samples. Both conserved end residues are part of each CDR3. A D gene is named only where the DNA matches it firmly. Rows give clone size only sometimes, using once, few, many, or a class for an expanded clone.

D: TRBD2
V: TRBV7-9
J: TRBJ2-3
size: NA
DNA: TGTGCCAGCAGCTTAGGGGAGCTAGCGGGGACAGATACGCAGTATTTT
CDR3: CASSLGELAGTDTQYF

D: NA
V: TRBV6-1
J: TRBJ2-2
size: NA
DNA: TGTGCCAGCAGTGAATTTGTCGATACCGGGGAGCTGTTTTTT
CDR3: CASSEFVDTGELFF

D: NA
V: TRBV6-1
J: TRBJ1-4
size: NA
DNA: TGTGCCAGCCGGGCGCGGGGTAATGAAAAACTGTTTTTT
CDR3: CASRARGNEKLFF

D: NA
V: TRBV6-4
J: TRBJ1-1
size: NA
DNA: TGTGCCAGCACCCGTTTTATGTTGAACACTGAAGCTTTCTTT
CDR3: CASTRFMLNTEAFF

D: TRBD1
V: TRBV7-2
J: TRBJ1-2
size: once
DNA: TGTGCCAGCAGCTCTCAGGGACAGGGTAGTAGCTACACCTTC
CDR3: CASSSQGQGSSYTF

D: TRBD1
V: TRBV6-5
J: TRBJ1-1
size: NA
DNA: TGTGCCAGCAGTTCCGAGACAGGGGCTTACACTGAAGCTTTCTTT
CDR3: CASSSETGAYTEAFF

D: NA
V: TRBV9
J: TRBJ1-1
size: NA
DNA: TGTGCCAGCGGTAGGGGGAACACTGAAGCTTTCTTT
CDR3: CASGRGNTEAFF

D: NA
V: TRBV18
J: TRBJ1-1
size: few
DNA: TGTGCCAGCTCACCGCCCGGGGACGAAGCTTTCTTT
CDR3: CASSPPGDEAFF

D: NA
V: TRBV19
J: TRBJ2-5
size: NA
DNA: TGTGCCAGTAGTATTCGAGGTGGAGAAGGCAAAACCCGGGAGACCCAGTACTTC
CDR3: CASSIRGGEGKTRETQYF

D: TRBD1
V: TRBV29-1
J: TRBJ2-4
size: once
DNA: TGCAGCACTACTATTGGACAGGGGCAGTACTTC
CDR3: CSTTIGQGQYF

D: TRBD2
V: TRBV15
J: TRBJ2-5
size: few
DNA: TGTGCCACCAGCAGAGATGTACTAGCGGGGGCAGAGACCCAGTACTTC
CDR3: CATSRDVLAGAETQYF

D: TRBD1
V: TRBV19
J: TRBJ2-7
size: NA
DNA: TGTGCCAGTAGTAACGGCCGGGGACAGTTATACGAGCAGTACTTC
CDR3: CASSNGRGQLYEQYF

D: NA
V: TRBV28
J: TRBJ1-4
size: few
DNA: TGTGCCAGCAGATCCAGGGGCTCCAATGAAAAACTGTTTTTT
CDR3: CASRSRGSNEKLFF

D: TRBD1
V: TRBV6-5
J: TRBJ1-1
size: NA
DNA: TGTGCCAGCCGAATTTTGGGGACAGGCACTGAAGCTTTCTTT
CDR3: CASRILGTGTEAFF

D: NA
V: TRBV6-6
J: TRBJ1-5
size: NA
DNA: TGTGCCAGCAGCTACCCCGGGGATAGGAATCAGCCCCAGCATTTT
CDR3: CASSYPGDRNQPQHF

D: NA
V: TRBV7-9
J: TRBJ2-5
size: NA
DNA: TGTGCCAGCAGCATCGGACAGCAAGAGACCCAGTACTTC
CDR3: CASSIGQQETQYF

D: TRBD1
V: TRBV28
J: TRBJ1-2
size: NA
DNA: TGTGCCAGCAGTTTAGACACAGGGGTGGGCTACACCTTC
CDR3: CASSLDTGVGYTF

D: NA
V: TRBV7-2
J: TRBJ2-7
size: NA
DNA: TGTGCCAGCACCTCGTTTCCGAGCGGATACTACGAGCAGTACTTC
CDR3: CASTSFPSGYYEQYF

D: NA
V: TRBV6-5
J: TRBJ1-3
size: NA
DNA: TGTGCCAGCAGTTTATTCTGGAACTCTGGAAACACCATATATTTT
CDR3: CASSLFWNSGNTIYF

D: TRBD2
V: TRBV5-1
J: TRBJ2-3
size: NA
DNA: TGCGCCAGCAGCTTGGGACTAGCGGGAGTTGCAGATACGCAGTATTTT
CDR3: CASSLGLAGVADTQYF

D: NA
V: TRBV4-1
J: TRBJ2-6
size: NA
DNA: TGCGCCAGCAGCCGTAGTGGCAGGAGAAGCTCTGGGGCCAACGTCCTGACTTTC
CDR3: CASSRSGRRSSGANVLTF

D: NA
V: TRBV6-5
J: TRBJ1-5
size: medium-sized
DNA: TGTGCCAGCAGTTACTCCCAGGATCAGCCCCAGCATTTT
CDR3: CASSYSQDQPQHF

D: NA
V: TRBV29-1
J: TRBJ1-1
size: few
DNA: TGCAGCGTGGGCCTTGACACGGAAGCTTTCTTT
CDR3: CSVGLDTEAFF

D: NA
V: TRBV4-1
J: TRBJ1-1
size: NA
DNA: TGCGCCAGCAGCCCACCGGGACTGATGAACACTGAAGCTTTCTTT
CDR3: CASSPPGLMNTEAFF

D: TRBD2
V: TRBV19
J: TRBJ2-1
size: few
DNA: TGTGCCAGTAGTTTCGGGGGAGGGCCGGGAGAGCAGTTCTTC
CDR3: CASSFGGGPGEQFF

D: TRBD1
V: TRBV7-9
J: TRBJ1-5
size: NA
DNA: TGTGCCAGCAGCCGGACAGGGGCGGGCAATCAGCCCCAGCATTTT
CDR3: CASSRTGAGNQPQHF

D: NA
V: TRBV30
J: TRBJ2-7
size: once
DNA: TGTGCCTGGAGTGTACGTCTTCAGTTCTACGAGCAGTACTTC
CDR3: CAWSVRLQFYEQYF

D: NA
V: TRBV5-8
J: TRBJ2-7
size: NA
DNA: TGTGCCAGCAGCTTGCTGGGATTCCCCTACGAGCAGTACTTC
CDR3: CASSLLGFPYEQYF

D: NA
V: TRBV29-1
J: TRBJ1-3
size: NA
DNA: TGCAGCGTTGTAGGGACTGACTACTCTGGAAACACCATATATTTT
CDR3: CSVVGTDYSGNTIYF

D: NA
V: TRBV29-1
J: TRBJ2-2
size: NA
DNA: TGCAGCGTTGAAGAAAGACTACAGGGAGAGCTGTTTTTT
CDR3: CSVEERLQGELFF

D: NA
V: TRBV7-8
J: TRBJ2-5
size: NA
DNA: TGTGCCAGCAGCCCCCAACCGGGCCGGGCACTGGCCCAGTACTTC
CDR3: CASSPQPGRALAQYF

D: NA
V: TRBV6-4
J: TRBJ1-1
size: NA
DNA: TGTGCCAGCAGTCTAGGGGTGAACACTGAAGCTTTCTTT
CDR3: CASSLGVNTEAFF

D: NA
V: TRBV19
J: TRBJ1-5
size: NA
DNA: TGTTGCAGTGGGTCGGTTGGCAATCAGCCCCAGCATTTT
CDR3: CCSGSVGNQPQHF

D: TRBD1
V: TRBV27
J: TRBJ1-2
size: NA
DNA: TGTGCCAGCAGCTTCAGACAGGGCACTTCAAGTGGCTACACCTTC
CDR3: CASSFRQGTSSGYTF

D: NA
V: TRBV27
J: TRBJ1-1
size: NA
DNA: TGTGCCAGCAGTTTAAACGGGGGAGTGAGTGAAGCTTTCTTT
CDR3: CASSLNGGVSEAFF

D: TRBD1
V: TRBV2
J: TRBJ1-2
size: NA
DNA: TGTGCCAGCAGTATACGCCAAGGGGGCTCCTATGGCTACACCTTC
CDR3: CASSIRQGGSYGYTF

D: NA
V: TRBV2
J: TRBJ2-1
size: NA
DNA: TGTGCCAGCAGTGAATCCCCAGGGTCACGAAATGAGCAGTTCTTC
CDR3: CASSESPGSRNEQFF

D: NA
V: TRBV19
J: TRBJ2-2
size: NA
DNA: TGTGCCAGCTCTCCAATGGGGGGTCGAAACACCGGGGAGCTGTTTTTT
CDR3: CASSPMGGRNTGELFF

D: NA
V: TRBV5-1
J: TRBJ1-4
size: NA
DNA: TGCGCCAGCAGCTCCCCCGGGTCCCATAATGAAAAACTGTTTTTT
CDR3: CASSSPGSHNEKLFF

D: NA
V: TRBV9
J: TRBJ1-1
size: NA
DNA: TGTGCCAGCAGCGTAAACAGGGCGGGTGAAGCTTTCTTT
CDR3: CASSVNRAGEAFF

D: TRBD1
V: TRBV19
J: TRBJ1-2
size: NA
DNA: TGTGCCAGTAGTATTGGGACAGACGATAACTATGGCTACACCTTC
CDR3: CASSIGTDDNYGYTF

D: NA
V: TRBV5-1
J: TRBJ1-1
size: few
DNA: TGCGCCAGCAGCCCGGAGGGTCAGCCCGACATGAACACTGAAGCTTTCTTT
CDR3: CASSPEGQPDMNTEAFF

D: NA
V: TRBV2
J: TRBJ1-2
size: NA
DNA: TGTGCCAGCAGTGGCAGGGAGAACTATGGCTACACCTTC
CDR3: CASSGRENYGYTF

D: TRBD2
V: TRBV28
J: TRBJ2-7
size: once
DNA: TGTGCCAGCAGTGTATTAGCGGGAGGTCGTCTCGAGCAGTACTTC
CDR3: CASSVLAGGRLEQYF

D: NA
V: TRBV10-3
J: TRBJ2-2
size: NA
DNA: TGTGCCATCAGTGAGTGGACCGGGGAGCTGTTTTTT
CDR3: CAISEWTGELFF

D: NA
V: TRBV27
J: TRBJ1-1
size: NA
DNA: TGTGCCAGCAGTTCCGCGGGGGGGTACGCTGAAGCTTTCTTT
CDR3: CASSSAGGYAEAFF

D: NA
V: TRBV29-1
J: TRBJ1-2
size: NA
DNA: TGCAGCGCCCTCGACACAAGGATTAACTATGGCTACACCTTC
CDR3: CSALDTRINYGYTF

D: TRBD2
V: TRBV4-3
J: TRBJ2-3
size: NA
DNA: TGCGCCAGCAGCCTCCAGCGGGAGGGCGAAACGCAGTATTTT
CDR3: CASSLQREGETQYF

D: TRBD1
V: TRBV5-5
J: TRBJ1-2
size: NA
DNA: TGTGCCAGCAATCCGGGACAGAATAACTATGGCTACACCTTC
CDR3: CASNPGQNNYGYTF

D: NA
V: TRBV10-1
J: TRBJ1-2
size: once
DNA: TGCGCCAGCAGGCCACCCGGCTACACCTTC
CDR3: CASRPPGYTF

D: NA
V: TRBV7-9
J: TRBJ1-2
size: NA
DNA: TGTGCCAGCAGCTTAAGGACGAGGGATGGCTACACCTTC
CDR3: CASSLRTRDGYTF

D: NA
V: TRBV5-5
J: TRBJ1-5
size: NA
DNA: TGTGCCAGCAGCTTGGGGGACTGGTCCCAACCCCAGCATTTT
CDR3: CASSLGDWSQPQHF

D: NA
V: TRBV30
J: TRBJ2-3
size: NA
DNA: TGTGCCTGGAGTGTAGGAGCCGGGATCACAGATACGCAGTATTTT
CDR3: CAWSVGAGITDTQYF

D: NA
V: TRBV30
J: TRBJ2-5
size: NA
DNA: TGTGCCTGGAGTAGGGAGACCCAGTACTTC
CDR3: CAWSRETQYF

D: NA
V: TRBV30
J: TRBJ1-2
size: NA
DNA: TGTGCCTGGAGCCCAAAGGGCGGGGGGACCTCTAACTATGGCTACACCTTC
CDR3: CAWSPKGGGTSNYGYTF

D: TRBD1
V: TRBV27
J: TRBJ1-2
size: NA
DNA: TGTGCCAGCAGTTACGCCATGCCAGGGGGCCTGCACTATGGCTACACCTTC
CDR3: CASSYAMPGGLHYGYTF

D: NA
V: TRBV2
J: TRBJ2-7
size: NA
DNA: TGTGCCAGCAAGGGGTCATCCTACGAGCAGTACTTC
CDR3: CASKGSSYEQYF

D: TRBD1
V: TRBV12-5
J: TRBJ1-1
size: NA
DNA: TGTGCTAGTGGTTTGGACCCCGGGACAGGGAAGAACACTGAAGCTTTCTTT
CDR3: CASGLDPGTGKNTEAFF

D: TRBD2
V: TRBV9
J: TRBJ2-1
size: NA
DNA: TGTGCCAGCAGCCAGGGACTAGCGGGGTACAATGAGCAGTTCTTC
CDR3: CASSQGLAGYNEQFF

D: NA
V: TRBV10-3
J: TRBJ2-5
size: NA
DNA: TGTGCCATCAGTGAGACGGGTAGGGGGCGGGGAGAGACCCAGTACTTC
CDR3: CAISETGRGRGETQYF